The 2 T cell receptor beta chains presented below share a single source sample, sequenced in a study of patients and donors after allogeneic stem cell transplantation. TCRdb fed the RT-PCR reads into MiXCR, producing one record per CDR3 protein. The repertoire has under 200,000 distinct CDR3 sequences, about a quarter of them found once; the top ten carry roughly 27%. The sequenced sample was blood, either unsorted or a sorted T cell fraction (not recorded which). These receptors all stem from a human donor who was either an allogeneic HSCT recipient or a stem cell or donor lymphocyte infusion donor (not recorded which). It is not recorded whose cells these are; they may come from a transplant donor.

V and J are TRBV5-1 and TRBJ2-5; 8 bases are shared with TRBD1. The junction had 5 bases not matched to a gene; V was cut back by 0 bases and J by 4 bases. Germline values: CDR1 SGHRS, CDR2 YFSETQ. This CDR3 contains 15 residues. The CDR3 loop reads CASSLDGTGGETQYF. CDR3 coding DNA: TGCGCCAGCAGCTTGGACGGGACAGGAGGAGAGACCCAGTACTTC. The full variable domain, rest sourced from reference TRBV5-1 and TRBJ2-5, is KAGVTQTPRYLIKTRGQQVTLSCSPISGHRSVSWYQQTPGQGLQFLFEYFSETQRNKGNFPGRFSGRQFSNSRSEMNVSTLELGDSALYLCASSLDGTGGETQYFGPGTRLLVL.

In this sample, this clonotype turned up a few times. This sequence joins TRBV20-1 and TRBJ2-7, with D tentatively TRBD1 or TRBD2 (6 bases each). There are 17 residues in the CDR3. Germline V gene sequence: CDR1 DFQATT, CDR2 SNEGSKA (reference sequence). V lost 3 bases and J 4 bases, leaving 25 bases between the germline ends. The CDR3 loop is CSASGVIRGTPGYEQYF. The CDR3 DNA reads TGCAGTGCTAGTGGGGTTATCCGGGGGACACCAGGGTACGAGCAGTACTTC.